This T cell receptor (beta chain) was observed in a study of blood T cell repertoires in COVID-19. Whole-study context: Whether acute or convalescent, the COVID-19 samples came from the United States, Italy and Spain. PBMCs, B-cell-depleted T cells, or T cells were the source of the cDNA or gDNA that made up the material.

There are 15 residues in the CDR3. CDR1 is SGDLS, CDR2 YYNGEE, per germline. The germline V and J ends were trimmed by 2 bases and 1 base, with 12 bases remaining between them. As processed by the authors: Amplifying reference gene primers gave estimates of nucleated cell counts. Assay: immunoSEQ multiplex PCR; the TCRdb copy retains only in-frame clones and omits some. The V and J calls and clone size were taken over from that table, and D and trimming were inferred from the DNA. The data show 170,000 or so clones, with 85% to 95% seen just once and roughly 0.56% held by the top ten. The chain links TRBV9 to TRBJ2-5, with a possible D match to TRBD2 (7 bases). Sequenced sample: peripheral blood. This receptor was identified in a man aged 45-65 years with acute or convalescent COVID-19. CDR3 in amino acids: CASSVSGGLQETQYF. The CDR3, as DNA: TGTGCCAGCAGCGTCTCGGGGGGCCTCCAAGAGACCCAGTACTTC. The variable domain in full, with the rest retrieved from reference TRBV9 and TRBJ2-5, is DSGVTQTPKHLITATGQRVTLRCSPRSGDLSVYWYQQSLDQGLQFLIQYYNGEERAKGNILERFSAQQFPDLHSELNLSSLELGDSALYFCASSVSGGLQETQYFGPGTRLLVL.